This T cell receptor beta chain was profiled in a study of blood T cell repertoires in COVID-19. About the research overall: Acute and convalescent COVID-19 specimens originated in the United States, Italy and Spain. Sources were T cells, B-cell-depleted T cells, or PBMCs; the material itself was cDNA or gDNA.

V lost 3 bases and J lost 6; bases outside the gene matches: 8. This CDR3 has 16 amino acids. Germline V lookup: CDR1 LGHNA, CDR2 YSLEER. Per the study methods: Amplification with reference gene primers provided the estimates of nucleated cell counts. TCRdb's copy holds only in-frame clones and misses some; the assay was immunoSEQ multiplex PCR. The V and J calls and clone size are taken from that table; D and trimming were inferred from the DNA. This sample has approximately 100,000 clones, with roughly 85% found just once. The V and J genes are TRBV4-3 and TRBJ2-3; 11 bases are a match to TRBD2. Specimen: peripheral blood. This TCR was sampled from a man in his fifties in a cohort sampled during active COVID-19. CDR3 loop: CASSQELAGARDTQYF. The CDR3 region has the DNA TGCGCCAGCAGCCAGGAACTAGCGGGGGCGCGGGATACGCAGTATTTT.